Sequencing of this T cell receptor (beta chain) was carried out in a study of T cell repertoires in cytomegalovirus infection. On the study more broadly: Based on public TCR beta signatures, there were indications of CMV infection and of a matching HLA type. Study outcomes and limitations: The ex vivo response was dominated by HLA-C-restricted CMV-specific TCR beta clonotypes.

Turning to this clonotype: The antigen remains unidentified.

MiXCR was run by TCRdb on the reads, yielding one entry per CDR3 protein. The repertoire includes 600,000 to 700,000 distinct CDR3 sequences, around 31% of them detected once, and around a sixth sits in the top ten. The specimen was cultured PBMCs, collected from culture after CMV antigen stimulation. The sequence was collected from a human donor in good health (CMV status not recorded). Some clones in this sample may be carry-over from other donors' samples.

CDR3 nucleotide sequence: TGTGCCAGTAGTATTCGGTCAGCAGCCTATGGCTACACCTTC. Protein sequence: CASSIRSAAYGYTF. This rearrangement joins TRBV19 to TRBJ1-2, with D unclear. Germline loops: CDR1 LNHDA, CDR2 SQIVND (reference sequence). V was clipped by 3 bases and J by 4 bases, with 12 bases between them. The CDR3 is 14 residues long.